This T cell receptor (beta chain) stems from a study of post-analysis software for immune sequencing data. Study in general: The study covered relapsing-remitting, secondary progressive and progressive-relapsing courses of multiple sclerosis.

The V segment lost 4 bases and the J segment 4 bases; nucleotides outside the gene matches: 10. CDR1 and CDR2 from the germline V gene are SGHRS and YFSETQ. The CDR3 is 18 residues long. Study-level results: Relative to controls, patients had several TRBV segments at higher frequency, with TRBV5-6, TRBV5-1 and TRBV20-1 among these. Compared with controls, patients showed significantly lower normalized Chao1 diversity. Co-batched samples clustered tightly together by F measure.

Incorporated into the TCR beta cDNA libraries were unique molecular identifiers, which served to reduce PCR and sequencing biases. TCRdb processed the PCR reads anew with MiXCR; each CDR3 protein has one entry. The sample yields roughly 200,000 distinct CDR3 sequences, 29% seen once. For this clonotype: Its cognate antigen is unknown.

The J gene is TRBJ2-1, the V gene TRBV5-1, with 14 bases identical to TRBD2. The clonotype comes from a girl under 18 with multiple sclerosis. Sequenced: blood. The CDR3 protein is CASSPTSGGALLYNEQFF. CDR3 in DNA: TGCGCCAGCAGCCCGACTAGCGGGGGGGCCCTCCTTTACAATGAGCAGTTCTTC.